The 7 T cell receptor beta chains below come from one sample, sequenced in a study of cytomegalovirus exposure and HLA in healthy donors. Vbeta (60) and Jbeta (13) primers were used in the PCR. Clones were sequenced by immunoSEQ multiplex PCR, and TCRdb holds only the in-frame ones, with some missing. The sample yields 180,000 or so clones, about 75% seen once. Sequenced input: PBMCs. Receptors were obtained from a woman aged 40 to 55 in good health and CMV-seropositive.

The chain joins TRBV7-3 to TRBJ1-2, with TRBD1 identical over 9 bases. V was pared by 0 bases and J by 13 bases, with 9 bases of the junction left unmatched. CDR1 is SGHTA, CDR2 FQGTGA, per germline. There are 14 residues in the CDR3. For the CDR3, the DNA is TGTGCCAGCAGCTTAACGGGGACAGGGAGCTTAGTCACCTTC. This codes for CASSLTGTGSLVTF.

V is TRBV14 and J is TRBJ2-3; possible D gene TRBD1, 5 bases. V was clipped by 2 bases and J by 1 base, with 22 bases between them. Looked up from germline, CDR1 is SGHDN and CDR2 is FVKESK. CDR3 size: 19 residues. The CDR3 loop reads CASSQRSPLRGWGTDTQYF. CDR3 bases: TGTGCCAGCAGCCAAAGATCCCCCTTAAGGGGTTGGGGCACAGATACGCAGTATTTT.

The CDR3 is CASRKQGTGELFF. The CDR3 nucleotides read TGTGCCAGCAGAAAACAGGGGACCGGGGAGCTGTTTTTT. V gene TRBV6-1 combines with J gene TRBJ2-2; TRBD1 aligns across 7 bases. V shed 6 bases and J 5 bases; nucleotides not matched to a gene: 3. Germline V gene lookup returns CDR1 MNHNS and CDR2 SASEGT. The CDR3 is made up of 13 amino acids.

This clone was recorded once. At one boundary the junction diverges from the germline segment, which might be a read error. The rearrangement joins TRBV4-2 to TRBJ2-1; 14 bases fit TRBD2. The V gene's germline CDR1 is LGHNA and CDR2 YNFKEQ. The CDR3 extends over 16 amino acids. The CDR3 DNA reads TGTGCCAGCAGGGGACTAGCGGGAGAATCCTACAATAAGCAGTTCTTC. This codes for CASRGLAGESYNKQFF.

The chain employs TRBV7-2 and TRBJ1-5, with TRBD1 as a possible D gene (5 bases). The CDR3 runs 15 residues. The V gene lost 5 bases and the J gene lost 0 bases, with 11 bases spanning the gap. Germline V lookup: CDR1 SGHTA, CDR2 FQGNSA. In DNA, the CDR3 is TGTGCCAGCAGCATGACAGTTAATAGCAATCAGCCCCAGCATTTT. As protein: CASSMTVNSNQPQHF.

The chain couples TRBV25-1 to TRBJ1-5; D gene unclear. Germline V gene data show CDR1 as MGHDK and CDR2 as SYGVNS. The CDR3 runs to 16 residues. V was shortened by 3 bases and J by 0 bases, with 12 bases between the two germline ends. The CDR3 DNA sequence: TGTGCCAGCAGTGATTCCCGGGGTTCTAGCAATCAGCCCCAGCATTTT. Translated, it gives CASSDSRGSSNQPQHF.

The chain uses TRBV18 and TRBJ1-3; possibly TRBD1 for D (6 bases). Trimming shortened V by 3 bases and J by 2 bases, and 17 bases separated the two germline ends. In germline, CDR1 is KGHSH, CDR2 LQKENI. The CDR3 covers 17 residues. The CDR3 sequence is CASSPFLMGQTGNTIYF. The CDR3 region has the DNA TGTGCCAGCTCACCCTTCCTCATGGGACAAACTGGAAACACCATATATTTT.